Each of the 23 T cell receptor beta chains below was sequenced from the same sample in a study of blood T cell repertoires in COVID-19. Repertoires were generated with immunoSEQ multiplex PCR, while TCRdb's copy carries only in-frame clones and drops some. The sample contains about 210,000 clones, less than 90% of which appear only once. Sequences were obtained from peripheral blood. These receptor sequences come from a man aged 70 or older with acute or convalescent COVID-19.

This chain connects TRBV25-1 to TRBJ1-1; the D gene is possibly TRBD1 (6 bases). Trimming took 2 bases from V and 5 from J, leaving 12 bases between them. Germline V gene data show CDR1 as MGHDK and CDR2 as SYGVNS. The length of the CDR3 is 14 residues. In DNA form, the CDR3 reads TGTGCCAGCAGTGAAACAGGGTTGCGGACTGAAGCTTTCTTT. This gives the protein CASSETGLRTEAFF.

The V call is TRBV27, the J call TRBJ1-6, with 7 positions matching TRBD1. Trimming at V came to 10 bases and at J to 7 bases, leaving 7 bases not matched to a gene. Germline loops: CDR1 MNHEY, CDR2 SMNVEV (reference sequence). The CDR3 extends over 13 amino acids. The CDR3: CATTTGRNSPLHF. CDR3 coding DNA: TGTGCCACGACGACAGGGAGAAATTCACCCCTCCACTTT.

The chain links TRBV11-2 to TRBJ2-1; 7 bases align to TRBD2. The ends lost 4 bases at V and 2 bases at J; junction bases unmatched: 11. Germline V gene data show CDR1 as SGHAT and CDR2 as FQNNGV. The CDR3 has 17 amino acids. The CDR3 bases are TGTGCCAGCAGCTCCACCCGCGGGAGATTGACCTACAATGAGCAGTTCTTC. Its translation: CASSSTRGRLTYNEQFF.

The chain carries TRBV4-1 and TRBJ2-5; 11 nucleotides agree with TRBD2. Germline CDR1 is MGHRA and CDR2 is YSYEKL. Trimming removed 0 bases from V and 2 bases from J; junction bases left unmatched: 14. The CDR3 runs to 20 residues. CDR3 residues: CASSQDQGRGTSGPQETQYF. The CDR3 nucleotides are TGCGCCAGCAGCCAAGATCAGGGGCGGGGGACTAGCGGACCACAAGAGACCCAGTACTTC.

The gene calls are TRBV7-2 and TRBJ2-7; the D gene is possibly TRBD1 (5 bases). V was shortened by 5 bases and J by 4 bases, with 21 bases between the two germline ends. This CDR3 is built from 16 residues. Germline V gene lookup returns CDR1 SGHTA and CDR2 FQGNSA. The CDR3 DNA follows: TGTGCCAGCAGCCTATTTGGGGCGGTGGGTTCGTACGAGCAGTACTTC. Amino acids: CASSLFGAVGSYEQYF.

The V gene is TRBV7-8, the J gene TRBJ2-1; 9 bases map to TRBD1. This CDR3 spans 22 amino acids. The V gene's germline CDR1 is SGHVS and CDR2 FQNEAQ. The V and J ends lost 1 base and 8 bases, in that order; junction bases with no gene match: 27. For the CDR3, the DNA is TGTGCCAGCAGCTTAGGGAGCCGAAAAGCGGACCTCCGGGACAGGGAAACAGATGAGCAGTTCTTC. Translated, it gives CASSLGSRKADLRDRETDEQFF.

The chain combines TRBV2 with TRBJ1-5, with D maybe TRBD1 (5 bases). The ends were cut back, 2 bases at V and 0 bases at J, with 11 bases in the middle. This CDR3 is 16 amino acids long. Germline V lookup: CDR1 SNHLY, CDR2 FYNNEI. CDR3 protein: CASSERGTYSNQPQHF. The CDR3 DNA is TGTGCCAGCAGTGAACGGGGGACCTATAGCAATCAGCCCCAGCATTTT.

The chain combines TRBV5-1 with TRBJ2-7; TRBD2 aligns across 8 bases. Germline assignment: CDR1 SGHRS and CDR2 YFSETQ. V trimming: 3 bases; J trimming: 4 bases; junction bases outside the gene matches: 9. The CDR3 has 15 amino acids. The DNA for the CDR3 is TGCGCCAGCAGCTCGGTAGCGGGGAGTATTTACGAGCAGTACTTC. This encodes CASSSVAGSIYEQYF. The whole variable domain, remainder taken from reference TRBV5-1 and TRBJ2-7, is KAGVTQTPRYLIKTRGQQVTLSCSPISGHRSVSWYQQTPGQGLQFLFEYFSETQRNKGNFPGRFSGRQFSNSRSEMNVSTLELGDSALYLCASSSVAGSIYEQYFGPGTRLTVT.

The J gene is TRBJ2-7, the V gene TRBV3-1 (or the pseudogene TRBV3-2); D gene ambiguous. There are 16 residues in the CDR3. Looked up from germline, CDR1 is LGHDT and CDR2 is YNNKEL (reference sequence). V was shortened by 1 base and J by 0 bases, with 13 bases between the two germline ends. CDR3 amino acids: CASSQGLRLSSYEQYF. The DNA of the CDR3 is TGTGCCAGCAGCCAAGGACTCCGTTTAAGCTCCTACGAGCAGTACTTC.

The rearrangement links TRBV25-1 to TRBJ1-2; 7 bases line up with TRBD1. This CDR3 spans 13 amino acids. V was clipped by 2 bases and J by 8 bases; unmatched bases: 5. Germline loops: CDR1 MGHDK, CDR2 SYGVNS. As DNA, the CDR3 is TGTGCCAGCAGTGAAAACGACAGGGTCGGCTACACCTTC. Protein sequence: CASSENDRVGYTF.

Only one count was recorded for this clone. This chain links TRBV5-1 with TRBJ2-3; 7 bases are a match to TRBD2. The length of the CDR3 is 16 residues. The V segment lost 4 bases and the J segment 1 base; nucleotides outside the gene matches: 9. Germline lookup yields CDR1 SGHRS and CDR2 YFSETQ. This chain's CDR3 is CASSISSGGGTDTQYF. The CDR3 DNA sequence: TGCGCCAGCAGCATTTCTAGCGGAGGGGGCACAGATACGCAGTATTTT.

The chain is built from TRBV3-1 (or the pseudogene TRBV3-2) and TRBJ1-2, with 8 bases identical to TRBD1. Germline V gives CDR1 LGHDT, CDR2 YNNKEL (reference sequence). V trimming: 0 bases; J trimming: 3 bases; junction bases outside the gene matches: 9. This CDR3 is 17 amino acids long. CDR3 in DNA: TGTGCCAGCAGCCAAGATGTGACAGGGGTCCGTGACTATGGCTACACCTTC. As protein: CASSQDVTGVRDYGYTF.

This chain uses TRBV29-1 with TRBJ2-5; the D gene is possibly TRBD1 (5 bases). V was shortened by 2 bases and J by 4 bases, with 8 bases between the two germline ends. The CDR3 runs to 12 residues. Germline assignment: CDR1 SQVTM and CDR2 ANQGSEA. The CDR3 nucleotides read TGCAGCGTTGAAAGGGGTCCAGAGACCCAGTACTTC. Translated: CSVERGPETQYF.

V and J are TRBV29-1 and TRBJ2-7, with 8 bases that match TRBD1. J gave up 2 bases and V 3 bases, and 0 bases lay outside the gene matches. Germline V gene data show CDR1 as SQVTM and CDR2 as ANQGSEA. The CDR3 is made up of 12 amino acids. The CDR3 DNA sequence: TGCAGCGTTGAGGACAGGGCCTACGAGCAGTACTTC. It codes for CSVEDRAYEQYF.

The genes are TRBV7-2 and TRBJ2-3; D gene uncertain. The CDR3 has 13 amino acids. Germline V gives CDR1 SGHTA, CDR2 FQGNSA. V was cut by 3 bases and J by 4 bases, with 8 bases left in between. CDR3 loop: CASSFTQADTQYF. The CDR3 DNA reads as TGTGCCAGCAGCTTTACTCAAGCAGATACGCAGTATTTT.

Only one count was recorded for this clone. In nucleotides, the CDR3 is TGTGCCAGCAGCCTTCAGGGGGCAGCCACAGATACGCAGTATTTT. Translated: CASSLQGAATDTQYF. The chain is built from TRBV7-9 and TRBJ2-3; 8 nucleotides align to TRBD1. The J segment lost 2 bases and the V segment lost 5 bases, leaving 6 bases of the junction unmatched. Per germline, CDR1 SEHNR and CDR2 FQNEAQ (reference sequence). This CDR3 is 15 amino acids long.

This clone has only one observation. The chain links TRBV7-2 to TRBJ1-2; weak D call: TRBD1 (6 bases). Trimming removed 1 base from V and 8 bases from J, with 17 bases in between. The CDR3 loop spans 15 amino acids. CDR1 and CDR2 from the germline V gene are SGHTA and FQGNSA. CDR3 sequence: CASSLGPGQRNGYTF. The DNA of the CDR3 is TGTGCCAGCAGCTTAGGCCCCGGACAGCGGAACGGCTACACCTTC.

There are a few counts of this clone. The chain carries TRBV7-9 and TRBJ2-3; D not resolved. Germline-derived CDR1 and CDR2 are SEHNR and FQNEAQ (reference sequence). The CDR3 length is 12 residues. Trimming left V 5 bases short and J 9 bases short, with 12 bases between. The CDR3 region is CASSQIVNTQYF. The CDR3 DNA reads as TGTGCCAGCAGCCAAATAGTAAACACGCAGTATTTT.

The genes are TRBV5-5 and TRBJ2-7; D perhaps matches TRBD1 (6 bases). CDR1 and CDR2 (germline): SGHKS, YYEKEE (reference sequence). Trimming pared 4 bases from V and 2 bases from J, leaving 10 bases between. The CDR3 is 13 amino acids. CDR3 sequence (DNA): TGTGCCAGCAGCAACAGGGTTACCTACGAGCAGTACTTC. Translation: CASSNRVTYEQYF.

The chain joins TRBV2 to TRBJ2-3; no definite D call. Trimming cost V 8 bases and J 6 bases, with 18 bases left between them. Germline V gene data show CDR1 as SNHLY and CDR2 as FYNNEI. The CDR3 loop spans 14 amino acids. CDR3 in amino acids: CASGALNSEDTQYF. The CDR3 DNA reads as TGTGCCAGCGGAGCACTAAACTCGGAGGATACGCAGTATTTT.

In this sample, this clone turned up once. At one end, the junction sequence differs from germline, possibly due to a read error. The DNA of the CDR3 is TGTGCCAGCAGGGAAGTCGGACAGCTCAACAATCAGCCCCAGCATTTT. Protein product: CASREVGQLNNQPQHF. V gene TRBV6-1 combines with J gene TRBJ1-5; the D gene is possibly TRBD1 (6 bases). The germline gives CDR1 MNHNS, CDR2 SASEGT. The CDR3 loop spans 16 amino acids.

Here the CDR3 reads CASEERSGYTF. The CDR3 coding sequence is TGTGCCAGCGAAGAGAGGAGTGGCTACACCTTC. The rearrangement uses TRBV28 and TRBJ1-2; unclear D gene. V was trimmed by 8 bases and J by 7 bases, leaving 11 bases between them. The CDR3 extends over 11 amino acids. CDR1 is MDHEN and CDR2 is SYDVKM in the germline V gene.

The chain recombines TRBV5-4 with TRBJ1-1; D perhaps matches TRBD1 (5 bases). V was cut by 0 bases and J by 0 bases, with 9 bases left in between. Germline V gives CDR1 SGHNT, CDR2 YYREEE (reference sequence). This CDR3 is built from 15 residues. In nucleotides, the CDR3 is TGTGCCAGCAGCTTGGCAGGGAACATGAACACTGAAGCTTTCTTT. Residues: CASSLAGNMNTEAFF.